The 14 T cell receptor beta chains in this list originate from one sample, sequenced in a study of T cell changes during pregnancy in multiple sclerosis. Here immunoSEQ multiplex PCR was the method, and the copy in TCRdb shows in-frame clones only, minus some. Of approximately 41,000 clones listed, about 94% are singletons. Sequenced material: CD8+ T cells from peripheral blood mononuclear cells, taken in the third trimester of pregnancy. The receptors derive from a female donor with multiple sclerosis, enrolled in a pregnancy study.

This rearrangement joins TRBV10-3 to TRBJ2-1, with 10 bases that match TRBD2. This CDR3 is 15 amino acids long. V shed 2 bases and J 8 bases; nucleotides not matched to a gene: 6. Germline CDR1 reads ENHRY; CDR2 reads SYGVKD. CDR3 sequence reads: CAISEISGRHYEQFF. The CDR3, as DNA: TGTGCCATCAGTGAGATTAGCGGGAGGCACTATGAGCAGTTCTTC.

This chain uses TRBV6-5 with TRBJ2-5; TRBD1 might be the D (5 bases). Germline assignment: CDR1 MNHEY and CDR2 SVGAGI. The CDR3 has 15 amino acids. Trimming removed 7 bases at V and 2 bases at J, with 17 bases between. In DNA, the CDR3 is TGTGCCAGCACCGAACAAGGGGCCCCTCAAGAGACCCAGTACTTC. Amino acids: CASTEQGAPQETQYF.

This chain uses TRBV7-9 with TRBJ1-3, with D unclear. V gave up 5 bases and J gave up 0 bases, with 8 bases separating them. This CDR3 comprises 14 residues. The germline gives CDR1 SEHNR, CDR2 FQNEAQ (reference sequence). The CDR3 bases are TGTGCCAGCAGCCTACCGAGCTCTGGAAACACCATATATTTT. It codes for CASSLPSSGNTIYF.

V usage is TRBV29-1 and J usage is TRBJ2-6; 7 bases align to TRBD2. Germline CDR1 is SQVTM and CDR2 is ANQGSEA. The CDR3 covers 16 residues. Trimming cost V 3 bases and J 0 bases; bases outside gene matches: 5. The CDR3 nucleotides are TGCAGCGTTGACCTAGCGGTAAGCTCTGGGGCCAACGTCCTGACTTTC. Its protein product is CSVDLAVSSGANVLTF.

V is TRBV27 and J is TRBJ2-5; 9 bases align to TRBD2. This CDR3 contains 16 residues. V shed 3 bases, J shed 3 bases, and the junction held 8 bases outside the gene matches. Germline V gives CDR1 MNHEY, CDR2 SMNVEV (reference sequence). The CDR3 here is CASSFRPAGGEETQYF. The DNA for the CDR3 is TGTGCCAGCAGTTTCCGGCCCGCGGGAGGGGAAGAGACCCAGTACTTC.

The CDR3 protein is CASSWDNGYNEQFF. CDR3 in DNA: TGTGCCAGCAGTTGGGACAACGGTTACAATGAGCAGTTCTTC. The gene calls are TRBV27 and TRBJ2-1; a weak D match, TRBD1 (6 bases). The CDR3 totals 14 residues. V lost 4 bases and J lost 4, with 11 bases in between. The germline V gene encodes CDR1 MNHEY and CDR2 SMNVEV (reference sequence).

The rearrangement links TRBV5-4 to TRBJ2-3, with unresolved D. Per germline, CDR1 SGHNT and CDR2 YYREEE (reference sequence). Deletions cut 8 bases from V and 3 bases from J, with 16 bases between. The CDR3 contains 14 residues. Here the CDR3 DNA reads TGTGCCAGTACTGGTCAGCTAGGAACAGATACGCAGTATTTT. This sequence encodes CASTGQLGTDTQYF.

This clone was seen once. The rearrangement links TRBV28 to TRBJ2-2; 7 nucleotides align to TRBD1. The length of the CDR3 is 18 residues. V was pared by 2 bases and J by 1 base, with 10 bases of the junction left unmatched. The germline V gene encodes CDR1 MDHEN and CDR2 SYDVKM. CDR3 DNA: TGTGCCAGCAGTTTAAATCCCGACTGGACAGGGAACACCGGGGAGCTGTTTTTT. Protein product: CASSLNPDWTGNTGELFF.

The rearrangement uses TRBV27 and TRBJ1-1; the D gene is possibly TRBD1 (5 bases). The V end lost 2 bases, the J end lost 7 bases, and 8 bases lay between the germline ends. The CDR3 loop spans 12 amino acids. Germline assignment: CDR1 MNHEY and CDR2 SMNVEV (reference sequence). The CDR3 sequence: CASSLGAGEAFF. The CDR3 coding sequence is TGTGCCAGCAGTTTAGGGGCAGGTGAAGCTTTCTTT.

CDR3 loop: CASSDSMVLAREGRKFF. The CDR3 region has the DNA TGTGCCAGCAGTGACTCGATGGTCTTAGCGCGGGAGGGCCGTAAGTTCTTC. The gene calls are TRBV6-4 and TRBJ2-1, with TRBD2 matching over 9 bases. Germline V gene data show CDR1 as MRHNA and CDR2 as SNTAGT. The CDR3 totals 17 residues. V was pared by 0 bases and J by 14 bases, with 17 bases of the junction left unmatched.

V usage is TRBV27 and J usage is TRBJ2-1; 9 bases are shared with TRBD2. The CDR3 covers 14 residues. V shed 5 bases, J shed 8 bases, and the junction held 7 bases outside the gene matches. The V gene's germline CDR1 is MNHEY and CDR2 SMNVEV (reference sequence). The CDR3 sequence: CASSRLAAWDEQFF. CDR3 sequence (DNA): TGTGCCAGCAGTCGACTAGCGGCCTGGGATGAGCAGTTCTTC.

This rearrangement joins TRBV13 to TRBJ2-5; TRBD2 agrees at 8 bases. The CDR3 sequence is 14 residues long. Trimming cost V 0 bases and J 5 bases; bases outside gene matches: 2. Germline V gives CDR1 PRHDT, CDR2 FYEKMQ (reference sequence). The CDR3 DNA sequence: TGTGCCAGCAGCTTAGGGGGACTAGGGGAGACCCAGTACTTC. Encoded protein: CASSLGGLGETQYF.

V gene TRBV27 combines with J gene TRBJ2-3, with TRBD2 matching 11 bases. Germline V gives CDR1 MNHEY, CDR2 SMNVEV (reference sequence). V shed 5 bases and J 0 bases; nucleotides not matched to a gene: 1. The CDR3 is 15 amino acids. CDR3 loop: CASSRLAGSTDTQYF. In DNA, the CDR3 is TGTGCCAGCAGTCGACTAGCGGGAAGCACAGATACGCAGTATTTT.

The genes are TRBV2 and TRBJ2-7; 8 bases map to TRBD1. J lost 4 bases, V lost 4 bases, and 6 bases had no gene match. The CDR3 has 14 amino acids. Germline V lookup: CDR1 SNHLY, CDR2 FYNNEI. The CDR3 here is CASSVGRGQYEQYF. The CDR3 DNA follows: TGTGCCAGCAGTGTGGGCAGGGGGCAATACGAGCAGTACTTC. Based on the CDR3 plus reference TRBV2 and TRBJ2-7, the full variable domain is EPEVTQTPSHQVTQMGQEVILRCVPISNHLYFYWYRQILGQKVEFLVSFYNNEISEKSEIFDDQFSVERPDGSNFTLKIRSTKLEDSAMYFCASSVGRGQYEQYFGPGTRLTVT.